Listed below are T cell receptor beta chains from one sample, sequenced in a study of cytomegalovirus exposure and HLA in healthy donors. Data came from immunoSEQ multiplex PCR; TCRdb stores just in-frame clones and leaves some out. This table has tens of thousands of clones, around 79% appearing once. The sequenced sample was PBMCs. The receptors stem from a female donor in good health and CMV-seronegative. Each CDR3 is given with its conserved first and last residue. D genes are given only for firm matches. Clone size, where shown, is once, few, many, or a class for clones that have expanded.

NA,TRBV5-6,TRBJ2-7,NA,CASSPLPFGSYEQYF,TGTGCCAGCAGCCCCCTCCCTTTCGGTTCCTACGAGCAGTACTTC
NA,TRBV19,TRBJ1-2,NA,CASSASSAGVYGYTF,TGTGCCAGTAGTGCCTCCTCAGCAGGGGTCTATGGCTACACCTTC
TRBD1,TRBV5-1,TRBJ2-1,few,CASSLEGAPYNEQFF,TGCGCCAGCAGCCTAGAGGGGGCCCCCTACAATGAGCAGTTCTTC
TRBD1,TRBV5-1,TRBJ2-7,NA,CASSSDREIYEQYF,TGCGCCAGCAGCTCGGACAGGGAAATATACGAGCAGTACTTC
TRBD1,TRBV5-1,TRBJ1-2,NA,CASSLISTGAYGYTF,TGCGCCAGCAGCTTGATCTCGACAGGGGCCTATGGCTACACCTTC
TRBD2,TRBV10-3,TRBJ2-7,NA,CAISVGREAYEQYF,TGTGCCATCAGTGTAGGACGGGAGGCCTACGAGCAGTACTTC
TRBD1,TRBV28,TRBJ1-5,NA,CASSLGTGVGQPQHF,TGTGCCAGCAGTCTGGGGACAGGAGTCGGTCAGCCCCAGCATTTT
TRBD2,TRBV6-5,TRBJ2-7,NA,CASSPGLAGASEQYF,TGTGCCAGCAGCCCTGGACTAGCGGGAGCATCCGAGCAGTACTTC
TRBD1,TRBV6-5,TRBJ1-4,few,CASSYSGTANEKLFF,TGTGCCAGCAGTTACTCCGGGACAGCTAATGAAAAACTGTTTTTT
TRBD1,TRBV6-5,TRBJ1-3,NA,CASREGQAGNTIYF,TGTGCCAGCAGGGAGGGACAGGCTGGAAACACCATATATTTT
TRBD1,TRBV7-9,TRBJ2-2,NA,CASSFGRGYTGELFF,TGTGCCAGCAGCTTTGGCAGGGGGTACACCGGGGAGCTGTTTTTT
NA,TRBV30,TRBJ1-5,NA,CAWPLGQGLRNQPQHF,TGTGCCTGGCCCCTGGGGCAGGGGCTGCGCAATCAGCCCCAGCATTTT
TRBD1,TRBV5-4,TRBJ1-1,NA,CASSSEQGTEAFF,TGTGCCAGCAGCTCTGAACAGGGGACTGAAGCTTTCTTT
TRBD1,TRBV7-9,TRBJ2-7,NA,CASLGQAEQYF,TGTGCCAGCCTGGGACAGGCCGAGCAGTACTTC
NA,TRBV6-5,TRBJ2-1,NA,CASSYLGVEQFF,TGTGCCAGCAGTTACCTAGGGGTCGAGCAGTTCTTC
NA,TRBV2,TRBJ2-7,NA,CASSGKRVSNYEQYF,TGTGCCAGCAGTGGAAAACGCGTCTCCAACTACGAGCAGTACTTC
NA,TRBV6-5,TRBJ2-7,NA,CASGGARDEQYF,TGTGCCAGCGGGGGGGCTAGGGACGAGCAGTACTTC
NA,TRBV29-1,TRBJ2-7,NA,CSVEGGREYEQYF,TGCAGCGTTGAGGGTGGGAGAGAGTACGAGCAGTACTTC
TRBD2,TRBV6-1,TRBJ2-4,few,CASSEASGGANIQYF,TGTGCCAGCAGTGAAGCTAGCGGGGGGGCAAACATTCAGTACTTC
NA,TRBV29-1,TRBJ2-3,NA,CSVEWKLGVQYF,TGCAGCGTTGAATGGAAATTAGGGGTGCAGTATTTT
TRBD1,TRBV6-6,TRBJ2-7,NA,CASSYGRDSPWEQYF,TGTGCCAGCAGTTACGGCCGGGACAGCCCTTGGGAGCAGTACTTC
TRBD1,TRBV7-7,TRBJ2-3,NA,CASSSGQGDADTQYF,TGTGCTAGCAGCTCGGGACAGGGGGACGCAGATACGCAGTATTTT
TRBD1,TRBV7-2,TRBJ2-1,NA,CASSLQGRAGGYNEQFF,TGTGCCAGCAGCTTACAAGGTCGGGCAGGGGGCTACAATGAGCAGTTCTTC
NA,TRBV7-9,TRBJ1-3,NA,CASSLAQGAGNTIYF,TGTGCCAGCAGCTTAGCCCAAGGGGCTGGAAACACCATATATTTT
TRBD1,TRBV6-5,TRBJ2-7,NA,CASSSRTGAYAQYF,TGTGCCAGCAGTTCCAGGACAGGAGCATACGCGCAGTACTTC
NA,TRBV7-2,TRBJ1-4,NA,CASSPTATNEKLFF,TGTGCCAGCAGCCCGACAGCAACTAATGAAAAACTGTTTTTT
TRBD1,TRBV9,TRBJ1-6,NA,CASSRDSRRGSPLHF,TGTGCCAGCAGCCGGGACAGTCGGCGTGGCTCACCCCTCCACTTT
NA,TRBV15,TRBJ2-7,NA,CATSRGGSLYEQYF,TGTGCCACCAGCAGAGGGGGCTCCCTATACGAGCAGTACTTC
NA,TRBV19,TRBJ1-5,NA,CASSDSGSNQPQHF,TGTGCCAGTAGCGATTCGGGGAGTAATCAGCCCCAGCATTTT
TRBD1,TRBV28,TRBJ2-7,few,CAGASGRGLREQYF,TGTGCCGGAGCCTCGGGCAGGGGGCTGAGGGAGCAGTACTTC
NA,TRBV6-4,TRBJ2-2,NA,CASSDSRSGELFF,TGTGCCAGCAGTGACTCCCGTTCCGGGGAGCTGTTTTTT
NA,TRBV2,TRBJ1-5,NA,CASSDNGGEQPQHF,TGTGCCAGCAGTGATAACGGGGGAGAACAGCCCCAGCATTTT
TRBD1,TRBV6-5,TRBJ1-5,NA,CASSRDRGGQPQHF,TGTGCCAGCAGCCGGGACAGGGGAGGGCAGCCCCAGCATTTT
NA,TRBV6-6,TRBJ1-5,NA,CASSNGGAQPQHF,TGTGCCAGCAGCAACGGGGGGGCTCAGCCCCAGCATTTT
TRBD1,TRBV5-1,TRBJ2-5,NA,CASSLGQGQETQYF,TGCGCCAGCAGCTTAGGACAGGGCCAAGAGACCCAGTACTTC
TRBD1,TRBV30,TRBJ1-5,NA,CAWSALTGGQPQHF,TGTGCCTGGAGTGCCCTCACAGGGGGGCAGCCCCAGCATTTT
TRBD1,TRBV5-4,TRBJ2-5,NA,CASSGDRGDETQYF,TGTGCCAGCAGCGGAGACAGGGGGGACGAGACCCAGTACTTC
NA,TRBV7-8,TRBJ1-2,NA,CASSLSQIDSHRDYGYTF,TGTGCCAGCAGCTTATCCCAGATTGACAGTCACCGTGACTATGGCTACACCTTC
TRBD1,TRBV5-1,TRBJ1-5,NA,CASSLAGQGDQPQHF,TGCGCCAGCAGCTTGGCGGGACAGGGGGATCAGCCCCAGCATTTT
TRBD2,TRBV19,TRBJ2-2,NA,CASRTSGGAAGELFF,TGTGCCAGTAGGACCAGCGGGGGGGCCGCCGGGGAGCTGTTTTTT
TRBD2,TRBV6-4,TRBJ2-1,NA,CASSDGSSGRNEQFF,TGTGCCAGCAGTGACGGGTCTAGCGGGAGGAATGAGCAGTTCTTC
NA,TRBV7-2,TRBJ2-5,NA,CASSSGYQETQYF,TGTGCCAGCAGTTCAGGGTACCAAGAGACCCAGTACTTC
NA,TRBV28,TRBJ1-1,few,CASRSPGENTEAFF,TGTGCCAGCAGAAGCCCGGGGGAGAACACTGAAGCTTTCTTT
NA,TRBV19,TRBJ1-4,few,CASSIEGGVANEKLFF,TGTGCCAGTAGTATAGAAGGAGGAGTGGCTAATGAAAAACTGTTTTTT
TRBD2,TRBV28,TRBJ2-2,NA,CASRGLVSYGELFF,TGTGCCAGCAGGGGACTAGTTTCCTACGGGGAGCTGTTTTTT